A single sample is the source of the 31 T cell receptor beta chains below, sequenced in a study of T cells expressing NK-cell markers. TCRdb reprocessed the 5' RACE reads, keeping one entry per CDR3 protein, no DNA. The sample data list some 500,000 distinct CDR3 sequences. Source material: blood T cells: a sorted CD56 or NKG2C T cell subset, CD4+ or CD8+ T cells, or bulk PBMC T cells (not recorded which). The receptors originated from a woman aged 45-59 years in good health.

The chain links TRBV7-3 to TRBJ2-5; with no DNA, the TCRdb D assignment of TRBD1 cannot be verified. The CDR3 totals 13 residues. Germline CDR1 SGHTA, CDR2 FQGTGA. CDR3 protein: CASSLSAGGTQYF. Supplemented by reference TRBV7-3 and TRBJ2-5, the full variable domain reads GAGVSQTPSNKVTEKGKYVELRCDPISGHTALYWYRQSLGQGPEFLIYFQGTGAADDSGLPNDRFFAVRPEGSVSTLKIQRTERGDSAVYLCASSLSAGGTQYFGPGTRLLVL.

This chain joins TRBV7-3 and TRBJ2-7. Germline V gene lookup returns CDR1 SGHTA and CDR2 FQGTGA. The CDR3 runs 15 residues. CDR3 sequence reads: CASRLPLADPHEQYF.

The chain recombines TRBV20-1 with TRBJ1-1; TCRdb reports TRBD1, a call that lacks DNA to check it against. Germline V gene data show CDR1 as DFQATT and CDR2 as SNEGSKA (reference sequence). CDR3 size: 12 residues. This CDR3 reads CSAPLGGVRAFF.

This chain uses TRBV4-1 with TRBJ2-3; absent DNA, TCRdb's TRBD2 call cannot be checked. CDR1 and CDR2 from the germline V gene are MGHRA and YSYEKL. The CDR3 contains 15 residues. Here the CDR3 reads CASSRESGRGDTQYF.

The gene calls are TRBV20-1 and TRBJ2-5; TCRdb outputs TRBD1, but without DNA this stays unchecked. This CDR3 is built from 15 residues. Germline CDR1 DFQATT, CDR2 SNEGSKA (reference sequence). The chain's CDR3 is CSARRGQGLGETQYF.

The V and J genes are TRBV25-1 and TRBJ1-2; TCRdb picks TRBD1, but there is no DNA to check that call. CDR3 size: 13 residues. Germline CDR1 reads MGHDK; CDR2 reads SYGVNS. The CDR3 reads CASSDSPTYGYTF.

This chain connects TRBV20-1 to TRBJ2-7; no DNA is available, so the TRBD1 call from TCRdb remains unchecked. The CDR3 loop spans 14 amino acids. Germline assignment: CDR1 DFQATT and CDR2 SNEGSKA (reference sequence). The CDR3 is CSARDPGDYYEQYF.

This CDR3 is CASSQPYRGGPYEQYF. The chain joins TRBV4-1 to TRBJ2-7; TCRdb's D call of TRBD1 is untestable without DNA. The CDR3 runs to 16 residues. Germline V gene sequence: CDR1 MGHRA, CDR2 YSYEKL.

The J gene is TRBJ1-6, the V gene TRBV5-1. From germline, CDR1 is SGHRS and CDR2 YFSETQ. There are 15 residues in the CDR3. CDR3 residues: CASSLDLALNSPLHF.

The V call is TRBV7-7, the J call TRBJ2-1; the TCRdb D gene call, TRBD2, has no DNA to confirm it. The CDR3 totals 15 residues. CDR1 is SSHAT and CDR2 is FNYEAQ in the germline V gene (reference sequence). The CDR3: CATSLGLEPYNEQFF.

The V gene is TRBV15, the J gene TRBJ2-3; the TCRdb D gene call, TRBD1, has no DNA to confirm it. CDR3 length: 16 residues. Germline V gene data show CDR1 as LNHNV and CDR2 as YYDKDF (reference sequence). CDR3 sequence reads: CATSRGQGYDADTQYF.

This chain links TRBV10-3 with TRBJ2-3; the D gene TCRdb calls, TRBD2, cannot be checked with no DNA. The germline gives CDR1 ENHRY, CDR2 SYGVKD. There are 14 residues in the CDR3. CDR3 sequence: CATKKASGTDTQYF.

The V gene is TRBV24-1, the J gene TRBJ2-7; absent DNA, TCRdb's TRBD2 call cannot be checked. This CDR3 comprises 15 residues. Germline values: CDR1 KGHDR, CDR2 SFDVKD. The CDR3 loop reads CATSDYGAGAHEQYF.

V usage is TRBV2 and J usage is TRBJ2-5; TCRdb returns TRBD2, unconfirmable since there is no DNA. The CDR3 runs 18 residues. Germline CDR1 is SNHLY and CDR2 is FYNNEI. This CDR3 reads CASSERSLAGGLRETQYF.

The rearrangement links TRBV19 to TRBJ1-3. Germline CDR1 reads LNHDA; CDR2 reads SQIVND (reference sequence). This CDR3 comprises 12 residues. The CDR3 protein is CASKSTGNTIYF.

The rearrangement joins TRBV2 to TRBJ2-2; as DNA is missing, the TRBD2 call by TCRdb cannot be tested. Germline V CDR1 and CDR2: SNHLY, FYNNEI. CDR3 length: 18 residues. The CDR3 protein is CASTPGLAGGMGTGELFF.

CDR3 in amino acids: CAIPRIAGPNTEAFF. This sequence joins TRBV10-3 and TRBJ1-1; the D call of TRBD1 rests on TCRdb alone, since no DNA is present to check it. Per the germline V gene, CDR1 is ENHRY and CDR2 is SYGVKD. The CDR3 is 15 residues long.

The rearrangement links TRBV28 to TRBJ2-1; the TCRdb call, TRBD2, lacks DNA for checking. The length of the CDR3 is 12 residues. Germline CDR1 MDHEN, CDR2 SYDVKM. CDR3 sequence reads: CASWARYNEQFF.

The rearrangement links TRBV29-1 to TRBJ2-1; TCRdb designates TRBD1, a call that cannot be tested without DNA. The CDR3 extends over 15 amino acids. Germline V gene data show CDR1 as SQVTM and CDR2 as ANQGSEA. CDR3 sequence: CSVEGVGSSYNEQFF.

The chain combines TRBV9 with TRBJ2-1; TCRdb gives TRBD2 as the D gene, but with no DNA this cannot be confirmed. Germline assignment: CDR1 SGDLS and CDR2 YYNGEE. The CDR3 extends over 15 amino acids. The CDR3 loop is CASSVSSGGGNEQFF.

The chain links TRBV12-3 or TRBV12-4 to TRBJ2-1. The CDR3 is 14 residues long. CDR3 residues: CASSPESSYNEQFF.

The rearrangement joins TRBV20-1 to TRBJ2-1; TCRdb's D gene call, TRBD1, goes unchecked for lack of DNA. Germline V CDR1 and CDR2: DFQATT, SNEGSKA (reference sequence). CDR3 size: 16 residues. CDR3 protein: CSARDITGTGYNEQFF.

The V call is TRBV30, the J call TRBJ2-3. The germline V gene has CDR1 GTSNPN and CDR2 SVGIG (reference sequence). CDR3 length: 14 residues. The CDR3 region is CAWNGQGGTDTQYF.

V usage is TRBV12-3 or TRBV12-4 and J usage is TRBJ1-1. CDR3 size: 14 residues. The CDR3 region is CASSLRPSNTEAFF.

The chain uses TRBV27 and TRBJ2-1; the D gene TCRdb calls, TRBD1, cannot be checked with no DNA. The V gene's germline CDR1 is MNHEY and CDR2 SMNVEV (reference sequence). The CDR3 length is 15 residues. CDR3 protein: CASSPGTGEVGEQFF.

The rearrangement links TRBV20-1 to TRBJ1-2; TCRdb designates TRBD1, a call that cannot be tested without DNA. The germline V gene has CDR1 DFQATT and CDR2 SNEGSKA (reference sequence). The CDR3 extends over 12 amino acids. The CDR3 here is CSASTGIDGYTF.

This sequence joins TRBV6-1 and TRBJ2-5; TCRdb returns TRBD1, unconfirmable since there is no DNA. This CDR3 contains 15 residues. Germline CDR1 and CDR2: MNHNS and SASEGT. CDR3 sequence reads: CASSEAPGRGETQYF.

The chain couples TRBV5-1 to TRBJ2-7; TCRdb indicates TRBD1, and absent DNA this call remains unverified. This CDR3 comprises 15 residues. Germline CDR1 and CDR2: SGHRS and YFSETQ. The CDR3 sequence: CASSPAGTGRYEQYF.

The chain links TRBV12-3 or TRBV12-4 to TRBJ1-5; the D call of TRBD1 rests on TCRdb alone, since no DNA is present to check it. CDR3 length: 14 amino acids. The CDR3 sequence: CASRLGGWNQPQHF.

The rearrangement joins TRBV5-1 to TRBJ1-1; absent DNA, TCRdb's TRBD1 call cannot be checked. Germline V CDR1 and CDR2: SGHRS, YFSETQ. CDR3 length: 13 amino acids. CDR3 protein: CASSPPTGFEAFF. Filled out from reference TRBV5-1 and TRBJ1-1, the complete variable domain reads KAGVTQTPRYLIKTRGQQVTLSCSPISGHRSVSWYQQTPGQGLQFLFEYFSETQRNKGNFPGRFSGRQFSNSRSEMNVSTLELGDSALYLCASSPPTGFEAFFGQGTRLTVV.

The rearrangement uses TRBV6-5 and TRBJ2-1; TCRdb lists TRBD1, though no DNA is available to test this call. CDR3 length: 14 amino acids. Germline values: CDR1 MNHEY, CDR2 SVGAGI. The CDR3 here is CARRPGQNYNEQFF.